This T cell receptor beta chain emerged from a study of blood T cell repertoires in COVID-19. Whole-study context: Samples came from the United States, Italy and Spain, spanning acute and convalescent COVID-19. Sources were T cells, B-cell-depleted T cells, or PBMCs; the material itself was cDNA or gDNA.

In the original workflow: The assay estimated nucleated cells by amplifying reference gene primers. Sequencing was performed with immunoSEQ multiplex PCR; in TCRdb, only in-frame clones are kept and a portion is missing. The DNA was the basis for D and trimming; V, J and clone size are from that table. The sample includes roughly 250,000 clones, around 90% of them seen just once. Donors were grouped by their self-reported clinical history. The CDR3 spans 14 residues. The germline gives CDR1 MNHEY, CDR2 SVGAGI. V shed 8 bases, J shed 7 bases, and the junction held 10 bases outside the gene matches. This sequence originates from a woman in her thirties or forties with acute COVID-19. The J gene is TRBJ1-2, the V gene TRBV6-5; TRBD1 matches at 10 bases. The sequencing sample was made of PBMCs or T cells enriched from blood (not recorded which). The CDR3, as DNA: TGTGCCAGCGCCCCTAGACAGGGGGCTCTTGGCTACACCTTC. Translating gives CASAPRQGALGYTF.